The clone carrying this T cell receptor beta chain was counted once. Germline CDR1 is LNHNV and CDR2 is YYDKDF (reference sequence). Trimming took 7 bases from V and 2 from J, leaving 9 bases between them. CDR3 length equals 13 residues. The sample comes from a study of blood T cell repertoires in COVID-19. About the research overall: Italy, Spain and the United States were the sources of the convalescent and acute COVID-19 samples. Sample material is recorded as cDNA or gDNA derived from T cells, B-cell-depleted T cells, or PBMCs.

Authors' methods: Nucleated cell counts were estimated from reference gene primer amplification. The assay was immunoSEQ multiplex PCR, and TCRdb's table has in-frame clones only and misses some. V and J calls and clone size are those listed in that table; D and trimming were worked out from the DNA. The profile shows around 16,000 clones, 89% of them singletons. Sequences were obtained from peripheral blood. The TCR comes from a man aged 80 or over with acute or convalescent COVID-19. The chain employs TRBV15 and TRBJ2-1; unclear D gene. The CDR3 spells CATTSGPYNEQFF. The CDR3 region has the DNA TGTGCCACCACGAGTGGGCCCTACAATGAGCAGTTCTTC.